These 17 T cell receptor beta chains originate from one sample sequenced in a study of breast tumors, draining lymph nodes, adjacent tissues. Breast cancer patients provided tissue from their axillary draining lymph nodes. MiXCR, run by TCRdb on the multiplex PCR reads, gives a single entry per CDR3 protein. The data show over 150,000 distinct CDR3 sequences, roughly 30% seen once. The sample was axillary lymph node tissue. All receptors come from a female donor with breast cancer. Some clones in this sample may be carry-over from other donors' samples.

The chain employs TRBV12-3 or TRBV12-4 and TRBJ2-5; D possibly corresponds to TRBD2 (6 bases). V lost 6 bases to trimming and J lost 2 bases, with 16 bases between them. This CDR3 has 15 residues. This chain's CDR3 is CASRARRGEQETQYF. For the CDR3, the DNA is TGTGCCAGCAGAGCCCGGAGGGGCGAGCAAGAGACCCAGTACTTC.

This clonotype was counted ten times or more. CDR3 protein: CASSFPGLGYEQYF. DNA of the CDR3: TGTGCCAGCAGCTTTCCCGGGCTGGGATACGAGCAGTACTTC. This sequence joins TRBV7-9 and TRBJ2-7; D unclear. The V gene lost 3 bases and the J gene lost 4 bases, with 13 bases spanning the gap. This CDR3 region has 14 residues. The germline V gene has CDR1 SEHNR and CDR2 FQNEAQ (reference sequence).

A remark on this clonotype: Without the conserved terminal phenylalanine or tryptophan, this CDR3 likely stems from a read error. The J gene is TRBJ2-7, the V gene TRBV9, with a possible D match to TRBD2 (7 bases). CDR1 and CDR2 (germline): SGDLS, YYNGEE. The CDR3 runs to 13 residues. Trimming stripped 5 bases from V and 5 bases from J, with 14 bases between. The DNA of the CDR3 is TGTGCCAGCAGTTTCGGGGGGCCGGACGAGCAGTACTCC. As protein: CASSFGGPDEQYS.

This clonotype came up many times. This rearrangement joins TRBV24-1 to TRBJ2-2; D remains ambiguous. Trimming shortened V by 6 bases and J by 2 bases, and 9 bases separated the two germline ends. The length of the CDR3 is 14 residues. Germline V CDR1 and CDR2: KGHDR, SFDVKD. The CDR3 loop is CATSSPSNTGELFF. Written as DNA, the CDR3 is TGTGCCACCAGTTCCCCGTCCAACACCGGGGAGCTGTTTTTT.

In this sample, this clonotype turned up many times. The rearrangement joins TRBV6-5 to TRBJ1-4; TRBD1 agrees at 10 bases. The CDR3 totals 15 residues. Unmatched junction bases numbered 8, after V lost 6 bases and J lost 7 bases. The germline gives CDR1 MNHEY, CDR2 SVGAGI. The CDR3 sequence: CASSQRTGGFEKLFF. For the CDR3, the DNA is TGTGCCAGCAGCCAACGGACAGGGGGATTTGAAAAACTGTTTTTT.

This clonotype was observed a single time. A much more abundant neighbour one base away suggests this may be a read error. This rearrangement joins TRBV14 to TRBJ2-5; no reliable D call. Germline assignment: CDR1 SGHDN and CDR2 FVKESK. The CDR3 length is 13 residues. Here the CDR3 DNA reads TGTGCCAGCTACCTCAAAAAAGAAGAGATCCAGTACTTC. Its translation: CASYLKKEEIQYF.

This clonotype was seen repeatedly, ten times or more. One junction end disagrees with the germline gene, perhaps due to a read error. The genes are TRBV6-6 and TRBJ2-4; D gene unclear. The germline CDR1 and CDR2 sequences are MNHNY and SVGAGI (reference sequence). This CDR3 has 13 residues. The CDR3, as DNA: TGTGCCAGCAGTCAGCCCCCCAACAACATTCAGTACTTC. Amino acids: CASSQPPNNIQYF.

This clonotype was detected many times. CDR3 bases: TGTGCCAGCAGACGGCATGGCGGGGGGGCCTCCTACGAGCAGTACTTC. Residues: CASRRHGGGASYEQYF. The V and J genes are TRBV7-2 and TRBJ2-7; TRBD2 agrees at 9 bases. The CDR3 has 16 amino acids. V lost 6 bases and J lost 0; bases outside the gene matches: 9. The germline V gene has CDR1 SGHTA and CDR2 FQGNSA.

This clonotype was recorded at least ten times. The chain couples TRBV5-5 to TRBJ2-1, with 9 bases aligning to TRBD1. CDR3 length: 16 residues. Trimming cost V 2 bases and J 6 bases; bases outside gene matches: 9. CDR1 and CDR2 from the germline V gene are SGHKS and YYEKEE (reference sequence). The CDR3 DNA sequence: TGTGCCAGCAGCTTAACCCGGGACAGGGTTCTCAATGAGCAGTTCTTC. Its protein is CASSLTRDRVLNEQFF.

This clonotype appeared many times. This chain joins TRBV7-3 and TRBJ2-7; D unresolved. The V gene lost 1 base and the J gene lost 5 bases, with 9 bases spanning the gap. The germline V gene has CDR1 SGHTA and CDR2 FQGTGA. The CDR3 contains 13 residues. The CDR3: CASSLRVLDEQYF. CDR3 bases: TGTGCCAGCAGCTTAAGGGTGTTGGACGAGCAGTACTTC. The full variable domain, its missing parts supplied by reference TRBV7-3 and TRBJ2-7, is GAGVSQTPSNKVTEKGKYVELRCDPISGHTALYWYRQSLGQGPEFLIYFQGTGAADDSGLPNDRFFAVRPEGSVSTLKIQRTERGDSAVYLCASSLRVLDEQYFGPGTRLTVT.

This chain links TRBV12-2 with TRBJ2-7. TRBV12-2 is noted as a pseudogene. The CDR3 sequence is 16 residues long. CDR3 residues: CASRLALAGGPSEQYF. The CDR3, as DNA: TGTGCAAGTCGCTTAGCGCTAGCGGGAGGGCCCTCCGAGCAGTACTTC.

This clonotype was detected only a few times. The V gene is TRBV6-5, the J gene TRBJ1-4, with D maybe TRBD1 (5 bases). The CDR3 contains 15 residues. Per the germline V gene, CDR1 is MNHEY and CDR2 is SVGAGI. Trimming shortened V by 5 bases and J by 8 bases, and 18 bases separated the two germline ends. CDR3 DNA: TGTGCCAGCAGTCACGGTCGGGGGGTAAGAGAAAAACTGTTTTTT. Its translation: CASSHGRGVREKLFF.

Comments on this clonotype: A junction end diverges from the germline sequence, so it may reflect a read error. This sequence joins TRBV2 and TRBJ1-2; no clear D gene. Per germline, CDR1 SNHLY and CDR2 FYNNEI. The CDR3 is 13 residues long. CDR3 DNA: TGCGCCGGCAGTGAAAAGGGATTCCTAGGCTACACCTTC. As protein: CAGSEKGFLGYTF.

This clonotype was observed many times. The V call is TRBV19, the J call TRBJ1-2; TRBD1 is a possible D gene (5 bases). The CDR3 has 15 residues. Trimming removed 3 bases from V and 4 bases from J, with 15 bases in between. Germline V CDR1 and CDR2: LNHDA, SQIVND (reference sequence). The CDR3 DNA follows: TGTGCCAGTAGTATGGAGGGGACCGGCGGCTATGGCTACACCTTC. Translating it yields CASSMEGTGGYGYTF.

Comment on this clonotype: This may be a read error: a much more frequent sequence differs by one nucleotide. The final CDR3 position lacks the conserved phenylalanine or tryptophan, pointing to a likely read error. The chain is built from TRBV9 and TRBJ2-3, with D tentatively TRBD1 (5 bases). The CDR3 covers 13 residues. Trimming cost V 8 bases and J 1 base, with 11 bases left between them. Germline CDR1 is SGDLS and CDR2 is YYNGEE. CDR3 DNA: TGTGCCAGAGGGGTGGGTTGCACAGATACGCAGTATTCT. Amino acid sequence: CARGVGCTDTQYS.

The sample holds many counts of this clonotype. The chain couples TRBV19 to TRBJ2-1; TRBD2 matches 7 bases. CDR3 length: 17 residues. J gave up 2 bases and V 0 bases, and 7 bases lay outside the gene matches. Germline CDR1 reads LNHDA; CDR2 reads SQIVND (reference sequence). CDR3 DNA: TGTGCCAGTAGTATAGAACTAGCGAGTGCTCCCTACAATGAGCAGTTCTTC. As protein: CASSIELASAPYNEQFF. The full variable domain, rest sourced from reference TRBV19 and TRBJ2-1, is DGGITQSPKYLFRKEGQNVTLSCEQNLNHDAMYWYRQDPGQGLRLIYYSQIVNDFQKGDIAEGYSVSREKKESFPLTVTSAQKNPTAFYLCASSIELASAPYNEQFFGPGTRLTVL.

This clonotype was seen just once. The chain carries TRBV7-2 and TRBJ1-6, with 8 nucleotides matching TRBD1. V shed 5 bases, J shed 5 bases, and the junction held 26 bases outside the gene matches. The CDR3 loop spans 22 amino acids. Germline CDR1 reads SGHTA; CDR2 reads FQGNSA. The CDR3 region is CASSRQGSTGKKVLEDNSPLHF. The CDR3 DNA is TGTGCCAGCAGCCGACAGGGGTCCACCGGGAAGAAAGTATTAGAGGATAATTCACCCCTCCACTTT. The full variable domain, in which reference TRBV7-2 and TRBJ1-6 provide the parts outside the CDR3, is GAGVSQSPSNKVTEKGKDVELRCDPISGHTALYWYRQSLGQGLEFLIYFQGNSAPDKSGLPSDRFSAERTGGSVSTLTIQRTQQEDSAVYLCASSRQGSTGKKVLEDNSPLHFGNGTRLTVT.